These 22 T cell receptor beta chains share one sample of origin, sequenced in a study of T cell responses to AZD1222 COVID-19 vaccine. Sequencing was performed with immunoSEQ multiplex PCR; in TCRdb, only in-frame clones are kept and a portion is missing. Among 100,000 to 150,000 clones listed, over 90% were seen once. The sample consisted of peripheral blood, taken on day 0 of AZD1222 vaccination. The receptors originated from an adult in good health.

This clone was counted only a few times. The V and J genes are TRBV19 and TRBJ1-5; no firm D call. CDR1 and CDR2 (germline): LNHDA, SQIVND (reference sequence). V lost 7 bases to trimming and J lost 4 bases, with 14 bases between them. The CDR3 contains 14 residues. The CDR3 region is CASKAQSGNQPQHF. The DNA for the CDR3 is TGTGCCAGTAAAGCGCAGTCGGGAAATCAGCCCCAGCATTTT.

V gene TRBV28 combines with J gene TRBJ2-2, with D uncertain. CDR3 length: 13 amino acids. Germline V gene sequence: CDR1 MDHEN, CDR2 SYDVKM. V lost 2 bases and J 7 bases, leaving 8 bases between the germline ends. The CDR3 coding sequence is TGTGCCAGCAGTTTAAAGGCGAACGGGGAGCTGTTTTTT. Its protein product is CASSLKANGELFF. The whole variable domain, filled in from reference TRBV28 and TRBJ2-2, reads DVKVTQSSRYLVKRTGEKVFLECVQDMDHENMFWYRQDPGLGLRLIYFSYDVKMKEKGDIPEGYSVSREKKERFSLILESASTNQTSMYLCASSLKANGELFFGEGSRLTVL.

This clone was seen just once. V usage is TRBV2 and J usage is TRBJ2-7; D could derive from TRBD1 or TRBD2 (5 bases each). CDR1 is SNHLY, CDR2 FYNNEI, per germline. The V gene lost 8 bases and the J gene lost 3 bases, with 8 bases spanning the gap. The CDR3 sequence is 11 residues long. The CDR3 sequence is CASAGGYEQYF. CDR3 nucleotides: TGTGCCAGCGCTGGGGGCTACGAGCAGTACTTC.

This rearrangement joins TRBV29-1 to TRBJ1-2, with 10 positions matching TRBD1. V trimming: 6 bases; J trimming: 2 bases; junction bases outside the gene matches: 9. The CDR3 runs 15 residues. Germline CDR1 and CDR2: SQVTM and ANQGSEA. CDR3 coding DNA: TGCAGCGTCGAGGTGGGACAGGGGAGCAACTATGGCTACACCTTC. This translates into CSVEVGQGSNYGYTF.

The chain's CDR3 is CASGLSRQGYTF. CDR3 bases: TGTGCTAGTGGTTTGTCCAGGCAAGGCTACACCTTC. This chain joins TRBV12-5 and TRBJ1-2; D is unresolved. CDR1 and CDR2 from the germline V gene are LGHNT and FRNRAP. There are 12 residues in the CDR3. The V and J ends lost 2 bases and 8 bases respectively, with 9 bases between them.

The rearrangement joins TRBV11-2 to TRBJ1-5, with D hard to call. Germline CDR1 and CDR2: SGHAT and FQNNGV. The CDR3 extends over 15 amino acids. The V end lost 5 bases, the J end lost 0 bases, and 11 bases lay between the germline ends. The CDR3 nucleotides read TGTGCCAGCAGCCCACAGCCTTATAGCAATCAGCCCCAGCATTTT. This translates into CASSPQPYSNQPQHF. Supplemented by reference TRBV11-2 and TRBJ1-5, the full variable domain reads EAGVAQSPRYKIIEKRQSVAFWCNPISGHATLYWYQQILGQGPKLLIQFQNNGVVDDSQLPKDRFSAERLKGVDSTLKIQPAKLEDSAVYLCASSPQPYSNQPQHFGDGTRLSIL.

This clone was seen more than once but under ten times. The chain joins TRBV7-2 to TRBJ2-3; a weak D match, TRBD2 (5 bases). V was cut by 1 base and J by 6 bases, with 14 bases left in between. Germline CDR1 is SGHTA and CDR2 is FQGNSA. This CDR3 comprises 15 residues. CDR3 sequence reads: CASSLGTRQSDTQYF. For the CDR3, the DNA is TGTGCCAGCAGCTTAGGCACTAGGCAATCGGATACGCAGTATTTT.

This clone has only one observation. DNA for the CDR3: TGTGCCAGCAGGGCGGGCTCCTACAATGAGCAGTTCTTC. Protein sequence: CASRAGSYNEQFF. The chain links TRBV6-5 to TRBJ2-1, with TRBD2 as a possible D gene (5 bases). Between the trimmed V and J ends, which lost 6 bases and 0 bases, there was a span of 6 bases. This CDR3 has 13 amino acids. CDR1 MNHEY and CDR2 SVGAGI come from the germline V gene.

For this clone: The germline gene is not matched at one end of the junction; a read error may be the cause. The chain joins TRBV15 to TRBJ1-1; D remains ambiguous. The CDR3 contains 16 residues. Per germline, CDR1 LNHNV and CDR2 YYDKDF (reference sequence). CDR3: CATSRDRESGRLRIVF. The CDR3 nucleotides are TGTGCCACCAGCAGAGACAGAGAGTCTGGACGCCTCCGGATTGTCTTT. The variable domain in full, with the rest retrieved from reference TRBV15 and TRBJ1-1, is DAMVIQNPRYQVTQFGKPVTLSCSQTLNHNVMYWYQQKSSQAPKLLFHYYDKDFNNEADTPDNFQSRRPNTSFCFLDIRSPGLGDTAMYLCATSRDRESGRLRIVFGQGTRLTVV.

The chain has TRBV29-1 and TRBJ2-1; D is perhaps TRBD2 (5 bases). CDR1 is SQVTM and CDR2 is ANQGSEA in the germline V gene. This CDR3 region has 14 residues. With 6 bases removed from V and 3 bases from J, the gap between germline ends came to 15 bases. CDR3 amino acids: CSVALAGYYNEQFF. The CDR3 nucleotides are TGCAGCGTGGCGCTAGCAGGCTACTACAATGAGCAGTTCTTC.

This clone was found once. The chain joins TRBV19 to TRBJ2-1; D possibly corresponds to TRBD2 (5 bases). CDR1 and CDR2 (germline): LNHDA, SQIVND (reference sequence). The CDR3 is made up of 13 amino acids. The germline V and J ends were trimmed by 4 bases and 3 bases, with 7 bases remaining between them. CDR3 region: CASSKRSYNEQFF. The DNA for the CDR3 is TGTGCCAGTAGTAAGCGGAGCTACAATGAGCAGTTCTTC.

The genes are TRBV6-5 and TRBJ1-1; D might be TRBD1 (6 bases). With 6 bases removed from V and 4 bases from J, the gap between germline ends came to 12 bases. This CDR3 has 13 residues. Germline CDR1 is MNHEY and CDR2 is SVGAGI. This CDR3 is CASRYQGTTEAFF. The CDR3 DNA reads TGTGCCAGCAGGTATCAGGGGACCACTGAAGCTTTCTTT.

This chain's CDR3 is CASRQGLAGGSYEQYF. The DNA of the CDR3 is TGTGCCAGCAGACAAGGACTAGCGGGAGGCTCCTACGAGCAGTACTTC. The chain uses TRBV11-2 and TRBJ2-7; TRBD2 matches at 14 bases. Germline CDR1 and CDR2: SGHAT and FQNNGV. CDR3 length: 16 amino acids. V dropped 6 bases and J dropped 0; count of bases not matched to a gene: 4.

This chain joins TRBV27 and TRBJ2-3; D ambiguous. CDR1 is MNHEY, CDR2 SMNVEV, per germline (reference sequence). Trimming pared 2 bases from V and 0 bases from J, leaving 6 bases between. The CDR3 is 14 residues long. CDR3 loop: CASSLAASTDTQYF. Written as DNA, the CDR3 is TGTGCCAGCAGTTTAGCAGCGAGCACAGATACGCAGTATTTT.

For the CDR3, the DNA is TGCGCCAGCGGTTCCCGGGGAGGAGTGAGAACCGGGGAGCTGTTTTTT. Its protein product is CASGSRGGVRTGELFF. This chain connects TRBV5-1 to TRBJ2-2; D might be TRBD2 (6 bases). The V end lost 7 bases, the J end lost 5 bases, and 21 bases lay between the germline ends. Per the germline V gene, CDR1 is SGHRS and CDR2 is YFSETQ. The CDR3 sequence is 16 residues long.

The chain recombines TRBV2 with TRBJ2-5; D is ambiguous. This CDR3 spans 12 amino acids. The V gene's germline CDR1 is SNHLY and CDR2 FYNNEI. V lost 7 bases to trimming and J lost 4 bases, with 10 bases between them. The DNA of the CDR3 is TGTGCCAGCAATAAGGGTACAGAGACCCAGTACTTC. As protein: CASNKGTETQYF. The full variable domain, rest sourced from reference TRBV2 and TRBJ2-5, is EPEVTQTPSHQVTQMGQEVILRCVPISNHLYFYWYRQILGQKVEFLVSFYNNEISEKSEIFDDQFSVERPDGSNFTLKIRSTKLEDSAMYFCASNKGTETQYFGPGTRLLVL.

V usage is TRBV18 and J usage is TRBJ1-2; D perhaps matches TRBD1 (6 bases). The germline gives CDR1 KGHSH, CDR2 LQKENI. V gave up 2 bases and J gave up 4 bases, with 14 bases separating them. The CDR3 length is 15 residues. As DNA, the CDR3 is TGTGCCAGCTCACCAGAGGACAGTCCCCTCTATGGCTACACCTTC. Translated, it gives CASSPEDSPLYGYTF.

The count of this clone is one. The genes are TRBV6-2 or TRBV6-3 and TRBJ2-7, with D maybe TRBD1 (5 bases). Germline CDR1 reads MNHEY; CDR2 reads SVGEGT. V lost 0 bases and J 5 bases, leaving 11 bases between the germline ends. The length of the CDR3 is 14 residues. CDR3 nucleotides: TGTGCCAGCAGTTACTCGTTCCAGGGTGACGAGCAGTACTTC. Protein product: CASSYSFQGDEQYF.

The J gene is TRBJ1-1, the V gene TRBV7-6; no reliable D call. This CDR3 is built from 14 residues. V was trimmed by 2 bases and J by 1 base, leaving 8 bases between them. Germline CDR1 reads SGHVS; CDR2 reads FNYEAQ. CDR3 DNA sequence: TGTGCCAGCAGCTTAAGTGGGGAGAACACTGAAGCTTTCTTT. Encoded protein: CASSLSGENTEAFF.

The chain recombines TRBV10-3 with TRBJ2-7; 11 nucleotides match TRBD1. Germline CDR1 is ENHRY and CDR2 is SYGVKD. Trimming cost V 6 bases and J 3 bases; bases outside gene matches: 1. This CDR3 contains 13 residues. The CDR3 bases are TGTGCCATCAGGGGGACAGGGGGCTACGAGCAGTACTTC. It codes for CAIRGTGGYEQYF.

The V call is TRBV18, the J call TRBJ2-3; the D gene could be TRBD1 or TRBD2 (5 bases each). This CDR3 is built from 14 residues. V was trimmed by 0 bases and J by 2 bases, leaving 6 bases between them. Germline V gene lookup returns CDR1 KGHSH and CDR2 LQKENI. The CDR3 reads CASSPPGTTDTQYF. CDR3 DNA sequence: TGTGCCAGCTCACCACCGGGGACCACAGATACGCAGTATTTT.

The V and J genes are TRBV5-4 and TRBJ2-5; D gene ambiguous. V lost 0 bases and J 2 bases, leaving 8 bases between the germline ends. CDR1 is SGHNT, CDR2 YYREEE, per germline (reference sequence). The CDR3 covers 14 residues. CDR3 sequence (DNA): TGTGCCAGCAGCTTGGGTCAAACGCAAGAGACCCAGTACTTC. It specifies CASSLGQTQETQYF.